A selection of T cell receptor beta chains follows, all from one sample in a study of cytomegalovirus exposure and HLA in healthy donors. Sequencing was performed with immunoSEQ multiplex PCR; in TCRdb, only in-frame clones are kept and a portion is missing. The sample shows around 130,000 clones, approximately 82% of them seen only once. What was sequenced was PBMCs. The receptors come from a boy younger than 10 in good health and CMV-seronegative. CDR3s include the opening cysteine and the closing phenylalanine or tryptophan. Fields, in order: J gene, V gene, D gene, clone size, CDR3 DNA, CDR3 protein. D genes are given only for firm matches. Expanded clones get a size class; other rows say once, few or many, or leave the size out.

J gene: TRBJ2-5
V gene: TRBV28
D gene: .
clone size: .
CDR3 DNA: TGTGCCAGCAGGATGAGCCTGGGGGGTAGGGAGACCCAGTACTTC
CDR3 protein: CASRMSLGGRETQYF

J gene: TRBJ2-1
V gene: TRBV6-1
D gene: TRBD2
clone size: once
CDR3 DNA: TGTGCCAGCAGTGATACTAGCGGGGAATACAATGAGCAGTTCTTC
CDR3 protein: CASSDTSGEYNEQFF

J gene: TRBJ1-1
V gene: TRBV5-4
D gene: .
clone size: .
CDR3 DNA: TGTGCCAGCAACTTAAAGACAGGTCCTTACACTGAAGCTTTCTTT
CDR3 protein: CASNLKTGPYTEAFF

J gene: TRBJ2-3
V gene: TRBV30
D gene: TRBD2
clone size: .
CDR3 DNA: TGTGCCTGGAGTGTAGGGTCTAGCGGGGCGACAGATACGCAGTATTTT
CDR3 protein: CAWSVGSSGATDTQYF

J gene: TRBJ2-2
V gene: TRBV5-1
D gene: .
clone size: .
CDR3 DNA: TGCGCCAGCAGCCGCGGGAACACCGGGGAGCTGTTTTTT
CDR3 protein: CASSRGNTGELFF

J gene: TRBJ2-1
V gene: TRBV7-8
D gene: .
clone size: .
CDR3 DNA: TGTGCCAGCAGCTTTGGGCCCAACAATGAGCAGTTCTTC
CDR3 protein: CASSFGPNNEQFF

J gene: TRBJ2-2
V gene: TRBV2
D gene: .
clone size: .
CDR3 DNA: TGTGCCAGCACCCCTTGGGGAGACTTGAACACCGGGGAGCTGTTTTTT
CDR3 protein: CASTPWGDLNTGELFF

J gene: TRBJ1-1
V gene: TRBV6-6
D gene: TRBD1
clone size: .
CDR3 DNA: TGTGCCAGCAGTTCGCAGAACAGGGGTCGTTCCACTGAAGCTTTCTTT
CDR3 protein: CASSSQNRGRSTEAFF

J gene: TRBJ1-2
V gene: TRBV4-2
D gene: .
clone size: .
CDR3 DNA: TGTGCCAGCAGCCAACAGAAGACCCTCCGGGACTATGGCTACACCTTC
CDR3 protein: CASSQQKTLRDYGYTF

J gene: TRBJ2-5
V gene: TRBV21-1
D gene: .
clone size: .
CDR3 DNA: TGTGCCAGCAGCAACGCTAGAGAAGAGACCCAGTACTTC
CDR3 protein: CASSNAREETQYF

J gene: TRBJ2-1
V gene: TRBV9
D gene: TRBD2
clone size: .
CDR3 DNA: TGTGCCAGCAGCTCCCGGGGGGGCGACAGTTGGATGAGTGAGCAGTTCTTC
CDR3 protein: CASSSRGGDSWMSEQFF

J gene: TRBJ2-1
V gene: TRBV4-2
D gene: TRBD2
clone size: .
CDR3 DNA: TGTGCCAGCAGCCACCCCCATGAGGCTAGCGGGGGGGCCTACAATGAGCAGTTCTTC
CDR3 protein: CASSHPHEASGGAYNEQFF

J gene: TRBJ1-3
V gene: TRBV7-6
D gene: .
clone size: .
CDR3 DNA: TGTGCCAGCAGCTTAGCGTTATTCTCTGGAAACACCATATATTTT
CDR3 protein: CASSLALFSGNTIYF

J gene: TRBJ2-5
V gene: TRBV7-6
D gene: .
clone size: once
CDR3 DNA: TGTGCCAGCAGCTTAGGTGCCGAGGTGGAGACCCAGTACTTC
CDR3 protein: CASSLGAEVETQYF

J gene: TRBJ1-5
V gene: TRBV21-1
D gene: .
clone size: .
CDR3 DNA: TGTGCCAGCAGCCCCCGGGGGGACTATAGCAATCAGCTCCAGCATTTT
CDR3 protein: CASSPRGDYSNQLQHF

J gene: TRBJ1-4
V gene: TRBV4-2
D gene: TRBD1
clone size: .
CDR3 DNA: TGTGCCAGCAGCCTCCGGGACAGGGACATTGAGAGTGAAAAACTGTTTTTT
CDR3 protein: CASSLRDRDIESEKLFF

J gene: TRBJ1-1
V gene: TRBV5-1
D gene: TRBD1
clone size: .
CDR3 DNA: TGCGCCAGCAGCTTACTACAGGGGGTCGACACTGAAGCTTTCTTT
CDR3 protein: CASSLLQGVDTEAFF

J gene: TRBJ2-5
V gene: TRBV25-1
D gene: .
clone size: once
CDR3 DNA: TGTGCCAGCAGTGAGCGAATGACTAGTCCCACCCAAGAGACCCAGTACTTC
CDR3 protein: CASSERMTSPTQETQYF

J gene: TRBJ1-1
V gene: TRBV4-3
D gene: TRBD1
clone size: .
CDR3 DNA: TGCGCCAGCAGGGGTGACAGGGAACTAAACACTGAAGCTTTCTTT
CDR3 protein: CASRGDRELNTEAFF

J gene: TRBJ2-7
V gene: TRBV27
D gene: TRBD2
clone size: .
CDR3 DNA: TGTGCCAGCAGTTTACAACAGCGGGGGCCCACCTACGAGCAGTACTTC
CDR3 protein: CASSLQQRGPTYEQYF

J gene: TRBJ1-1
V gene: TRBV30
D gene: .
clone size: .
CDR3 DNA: TGTGCCGCGACGACGGGATCTGAAGCTTTCTTT
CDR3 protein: CAATTGSEAFF

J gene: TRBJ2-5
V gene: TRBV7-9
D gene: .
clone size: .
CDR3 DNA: TGTGCCAGCAGCTCGAAATTCGGACCCCCAGGGCAGTACTTC
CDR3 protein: CASSSKFGPPGQYF

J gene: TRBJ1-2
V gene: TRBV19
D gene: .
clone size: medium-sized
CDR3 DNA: TGTGCCAGTAGTATACAGGGGACGGCGACAGAAGGCTACACCTTC
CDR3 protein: CASSIQGTATEGYTF

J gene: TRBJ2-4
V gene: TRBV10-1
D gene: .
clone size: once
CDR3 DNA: TGCGCCAGCAGTGAGGGGGGCACCGGGGCCAAAAACATTCAGTACTTC
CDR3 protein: CASSEGGTGAKNIQYF

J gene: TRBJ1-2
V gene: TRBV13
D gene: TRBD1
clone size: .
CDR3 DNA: TGTGCCAGCAGCTTAAACAGGGGTGGCTATGGCTACACCTTC
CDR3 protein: CASSLNRGGYGYTF

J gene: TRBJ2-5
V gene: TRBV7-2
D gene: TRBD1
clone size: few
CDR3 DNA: TGTGCCAGCAGCGACCCCGGGACAGGGGGGGGAGAGACCCAGTACTTC
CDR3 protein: CASSDPGTGGGETQYF

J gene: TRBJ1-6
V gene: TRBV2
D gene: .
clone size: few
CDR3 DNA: TGTGCCAACGGGCGAGGGCAGGGGAATAATTCACCCCTCCACTTT
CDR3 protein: CANGRGQGNNSPLHF

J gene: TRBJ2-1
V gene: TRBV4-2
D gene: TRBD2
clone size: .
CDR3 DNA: TGTGCCAGCAGCCAAGATGACACTAGCGGATACAATGGGCAGTTCTTC
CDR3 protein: CASSQDDTSGYNGQFF

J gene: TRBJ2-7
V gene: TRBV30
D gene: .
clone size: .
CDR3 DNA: TGTGCCTGGAGTGAGGGGACAACCTACGAGCAGTACTTC
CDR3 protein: CAWSEGTTYEQYF

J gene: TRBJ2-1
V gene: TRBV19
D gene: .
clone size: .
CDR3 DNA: TGTGCCAGTAGTACACAGGGTGGTGGGGGATACAATGAGCAGTTCTTC
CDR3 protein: CASSTQGGGGYNEQFF

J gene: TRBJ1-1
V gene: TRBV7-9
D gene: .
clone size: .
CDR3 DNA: TGTGCCAGCAGCTTCAGGGGCTCAGACACTGAAGCTTTCTTT
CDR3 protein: CASSFRGSDTEAFF

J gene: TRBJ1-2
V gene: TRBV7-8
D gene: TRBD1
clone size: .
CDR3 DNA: TGTGCCAGCAGCTCTCATTACAGGGGGCATATTCTAAACTATGGCTACACCTTC
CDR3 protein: CASSSHYRGHILNYGYTF

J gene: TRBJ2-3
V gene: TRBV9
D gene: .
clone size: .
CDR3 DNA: TGTGCCAGCAGCCCCCCCCGGCCAGGAGGGAGGGATACGCAGTATTTT
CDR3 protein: CASSPPRPGGRDTQYF

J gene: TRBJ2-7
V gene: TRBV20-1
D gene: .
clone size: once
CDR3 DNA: TGCAGTGCGGCGCGGGGCTACGAGCAGTACTTC
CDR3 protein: CSAARGYEQYF

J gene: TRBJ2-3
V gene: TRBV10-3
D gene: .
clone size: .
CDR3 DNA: TGTGCCATCAGTGTTTCGCGCGGAGATACGCAGTATTTT
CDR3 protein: CAISVSRGDTQYF

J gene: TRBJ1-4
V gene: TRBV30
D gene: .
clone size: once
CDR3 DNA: TGTGCCTGGGGGCGGGGCGGTGGCAGTAATGAAAAACTGTTTTTT
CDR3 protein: CAWGRGGGSNEKLFF

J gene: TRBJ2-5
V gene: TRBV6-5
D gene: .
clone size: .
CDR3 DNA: TGTGCCAGCAGTTACTCGCTGCAGAATGTGATAAAGACCCAGTACTTC
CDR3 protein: CASSYSLQNVIKTQYF

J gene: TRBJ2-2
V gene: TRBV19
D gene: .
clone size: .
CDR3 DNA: TGTGCCAGTAGTATAAAACAGTACACCGGGGAGCTGTTTTTT
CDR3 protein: CASSIKQYTGELFF

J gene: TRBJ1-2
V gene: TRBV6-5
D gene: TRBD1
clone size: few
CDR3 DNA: TGTGCCAGCAGGAAGACAGGGGGCATGGGCTACACCTTC
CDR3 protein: CASRKTGGMGYTF

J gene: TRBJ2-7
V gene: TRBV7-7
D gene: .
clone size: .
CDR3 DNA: TGTGCTAGCAGCTTAAATGAGAACTACGAGCAGTACTTC
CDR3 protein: CASSLNENYEQYF

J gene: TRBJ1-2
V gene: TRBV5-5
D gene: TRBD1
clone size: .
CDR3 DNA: TGCGCCAGCAGCCAGTTTACCGGGACAGGGGGCCGTGGCTACACCTTC
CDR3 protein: CASSQFTGTGGRGYTF

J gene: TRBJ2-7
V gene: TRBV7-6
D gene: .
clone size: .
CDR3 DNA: TGTGCCAGCAGACCAGGGCCCTCCTACGAGCAGTACTTC
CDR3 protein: CASRPGPSYEQYF

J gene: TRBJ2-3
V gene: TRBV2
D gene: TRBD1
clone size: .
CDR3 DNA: TGTGCCAGCAGTCCGCGAGGACAGGGAATCATGGAAGGTACGCAGTATTTT
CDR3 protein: CASSPRGQGIMEGTQYF

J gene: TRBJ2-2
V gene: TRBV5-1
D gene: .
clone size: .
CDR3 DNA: TGCGCCAGCAGCACCCGGACTGGCAACACCGGGGAGCTGTTTTTT
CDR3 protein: CASSTRTGNTGELFF

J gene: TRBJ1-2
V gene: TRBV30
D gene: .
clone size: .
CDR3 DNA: TGTGCCTGGAGTGATGCGTATGGCTACACCTTC
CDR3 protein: CAWSDAYGYTF

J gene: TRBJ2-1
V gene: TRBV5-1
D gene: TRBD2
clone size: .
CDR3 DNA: TGCGCCAGCAGCTTCCCCCTAAGCGGGACTTACAATGAGCAGTTCTTC
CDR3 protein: CASSFPLSGTYNEQFF

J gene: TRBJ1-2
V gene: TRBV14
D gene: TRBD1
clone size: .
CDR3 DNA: TGTGCCAGCAGCCAAGAGGACAGGGGGTATGGCTACACCTTC
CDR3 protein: CASSQEDRGYGYTF

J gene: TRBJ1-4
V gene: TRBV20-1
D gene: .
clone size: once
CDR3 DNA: TGCAGTGCCCCGGGACTCTTGGTGTTTTTT
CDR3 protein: CSAPGLLVFF